This TCR beta chain was captured in a study of blood T cells in healthy people across ages. The authors ran a second PCR of about 7 to 11 cycles using a sample-barcoded 5' primer and a J-beta primer mix. Carrying 12 random nucleotides, a template-switch adaptor labeled each individual cDNA molecule. TCRdb passed the 5' RACE reads through MiXCR, listing each CDR3 protein once. Among roughly 410,000 distinct CDR3 sequences listed, about half were seen once. This CDR3 region has 16 residues. Germline V gene lookup returns CDR1 DFQATT and CDR2 SNEGSKA (reference sequence). V shed 3 bases, J shed 4 bases, and the junction held 11 bases outside the gene matches. Notes on this clonotype: Its antigen is not known.

Every sample yielded at least 6.5 million isolated PBMCs. The study, taken as a whole, reports: Correlation between TCR beta diversity and naive T cell percentage was strong. A greater number of naive CD4+ cells and higher diversity distinguished long-lived donors from aged donors.

Sequenced material: blood. The chain combines TRBV20-1 with TRBJ2-1; TRBD2 matches 8 bases. The receptor comes from a man aged 55 to 70 in good health. In DNA, the CDR3 is TGCAGTGCTAGCGGGAGGGCTAAACGTCGATACAATGAGCAGTTCTTC. Translating it yields CSASGRAKRRYNEQFF.